Listed below are T cell receptor beta chains from one sample, sequenced in a study of blood T cell repertoires in COVID-19. The assay was immunoSEQ multiplex PCR, and TCRdb's table has in-frame clones only and misses some. The sample has about 150,000 clones, around 84% seen once. The specimen was peripheral blood. These TCRs come from a man aged 55 to 69 with COVID-19, enrolled during active disease. Each CDR3 is given with its conserved first and last residue. D genes are given only for firm matches. Clone size is stated in some rows and not others, as once, few, many or a class when expanded.

TRBV7-2	TRBJ1-5	NA	NA	CASSLGTGSNQPQHF	TGTGCCAGCAGCTTGGGAACAGGTAGCAATCAGCCCCAGCATTTT
TRBV2	TRBJ1-3	TRBD1	NA	CASSGDSPSSGNTIYF	TGTGCCAGCAGTGGGGACAGCCCCAGCTCTGGAAACACCATATATTTT
TRBV24-1	TRBJ2-3	NA	NA	CATSDPSEGYTQYF	TGTGCCACCAGTGACCCCTCAGAGGGTTATACGCAGTATTTT
TRBV2	TRBJ2-7	TRBD2	NA	CASSPMALAGYEQYF	TGTGCCAGCAGCCCAATGGCGTTAGCGGGGTACGAGCAGTACTTC
TRBV19	TRBJ2-1	NA	NA	CASMPNSYYNEQFF	TGTGCCAGTATGCCTAATAGCTACTACAATGAGCAGTTCTTC
TRBV4-3	TRBJ1-1	TRBD1	once	CASSQRTGNTEAFF	TGCGCCAGCAGCCAGAGGACAGGGAACACTGAAGCTTTCTTT
TRBV7-9	TRBJ1-3	TRBD1	once	CASSLRQGSGNTIYF	TGTGCCAGCAGCTTGCGACAGGGCTCTGGAAACACCATATATTTT
TRBV6-5	TRBJ1-6	NA	NA	CASSYPGVPLHF	TGTGCCAGCAGTTATCCGGGGGTTCCCCTCCACTTT
TRBV7-2	TRBJ2-7	TRBD2	NA	CASSLVVAGGEQYF	TGTGCCAGCAGCCTAGTGGTAGCGGGGGGCGAGCAGTACTTC
TRBV2	TRBJ1-5	NA	NA	CASSDQTGILEPQHF	TGTGCCAGCAGTGACCAGACCGGGATTTTGGAGCCCCAGCATTTT
TRBV7-3	TRBJ2-6	NA	NA	CASSLSPFSSGANVLTF	TGTGCCAGCAGCTTAAGTCCATTTTCCTCTGGGGCCAACGTCCTGACTTTC
TRBV6-1	TRBJ1-3	NA	NA	CASSELLQGRNTIYF	TGTGCCAGCAGTGAATTGTTACAGGGTCGAAACACCATATATTTT
TRBV19	TRBJ2-2	TRBD1	NA	CASSFGQGYDTGELFF	TGTGCCAGTAGTTTCGGACAGGGATACGACACCGGGGAGCTGTTTTTT
TRBV6-2/TRBV6-3	TRBJ1-2	TRBD1	NA	CASSLTGGAPYGYTF	TGTGCCAGCAGCCTAACAGGGGGCGCACCCTATGGCTACACCTTC
TRBV19	TRBJ2-3	TRBD2	NA	CASSMGLAGVGSTDTQYF	TGTGCCAGTAGTATGGGGCTAGCGGGAGTGGGTAGCACAGATACGCAGTATTTT
TRBV2	TRBJ2-1	NA	NA	CASSERPAGVSYNEQFF	TGTGCCAGCAGTGAACGTCCAGCGGGTGTATCCTACAATGAGCAGTTCTTC
TRBV5-1	TRBJ2-1	TRBD2	NA	CASSSGLAFSYNEQFF	TGCGCCAGCAGCTCGGGACTAGCCTTCTCCTACAATGAGCAGTTCTTC
TRBV14	TRBJ1-2	NA	NA	CASSQATGNYGYTF	TGTGCCAGCAGCCAAGCTACAGGCAACTATGGCTACACCTTC
TRBV6-2/TRBV6-3	TRBJ1-2	NA	NA	CASSYLGRESYGYTF	TGTGCCAGCAGTTACCTCGGTAGGGAGTCCTATGGCTACACCTTC
TRBV5-1	TRBJ2-7	NA	few	CASSLTLREQYF	TGCGCCAGCAGCTTGACCCTTCGGGAGCAGTACTTC
TRBV14	TRBJ2-7	NA	NA	CASSQDPEYEQYF	TGTGCCAGCAGCCAAGATCCGGAGTACGAGCAGTACTTC
TRBV7-8	TRBJ2-4	NA	NA	CASSKLNPDIQYF	TGTGCCAGCAGCAAACTAAATCCTGACATTCAGTACTTC
TRBV24-1	TRBJ2-1	NA	NA	CATSDSLITSSYNEQFF	TGTGCCACCAGTGATTCCCTTATTACCAGCTCCTACAATGAGCAGTTCTTC
TRBV4-2	TRBJ1-5	NA	NA	CASSQGGGSNQPQHF	TGTGCCAGCAGCCAAGGGGGAGGTAGCAATCAGCCCCAGCATTTT
TRBV28	TRBJ1-1	NA	NA	CASSFPQTGGTEAFF	TGTGCCAGCAGTTTCCCCCAAACGGGGGGCACTGAAGCTTTCTTT
TRBV28	TRBJ1-5	NA	NA	CASSLHPRFSNQPQHF	TGTGCCAGCAGCTTACATCCACGGTTCAGCAATCAGCCCCAGCATTTT
TRBV14	TRBJ2-2	TRBD2	NA	CASSRTSGANTGELFF	TGTGCCAGCAGCCGTACTAGCGGGGCTAACACCGGGGAGCTGTTTTTT
TRBV19	TRBJ2-1	TRBD2	NA	CASSIGLAGGSVGVRSSDEQFF	TGTGCCAGTAGTATAGGACTAGCGGGAGGCTCAGTTGGTGTCCGGTCGTCCGATGAGCAGTTCTTC
TRBV5-6	TRBJ1-1	NA	NA	CASSLGQVDTEAFF	TGTGCCAGCAGCTTGGGGCAGGTAGACACTGAAGCTTTCTTT
TRBV7-2	TRBJ1-2	NA	few	CASSSTGSNYGYTF	TGTGCCAGCAGCTCCACAGGGTCAAACTATGGCTACACCTTC
TRBV24-1	TRBJ2-5	TRBD2	NA	CATSVGGGSLKETQYF	TGTGCCACCAGTGTCGGCGGGGGTTCTTTAAAAGAGACCCAGTACTTC
TRBV4-1	TRBJ1-2	NA	NA	CASSQEERSYGYTF	TGCGCCAGCAGCCAAGAGGAGCGAAGCTATGGCTACACCTTC
TRBV7-2	TRBJ2-3	NA	NA	CASSSQQGPTDTQYF	TGTGCCAGCAGCTCACAACAGGGCCCCACAGATACGCAGTATTTT
TRBV6-2/TRBV6-3	TRBJ1-1	NA	NA	CASSRADYEAFF	TGTGCCAGCAGCCGGGCCGACTATGAAGCTTTCTTT
TRBV3-1/TRBV3-2	TRBJ2-2	NA	NA	CASSRRQAADSGELFF	TGTGCCAGCAGCCGACGACAGGCCGCTGATTCCGGGGAGCTGTTTTTT
TRBV3-1/TRBV3-2	TRBJ1-5	NA	NA	CASSRKPGQPQHF	TGTGCCAGCAGCCGGAAGCCGGGACAGCCCCAGCATTTT
TRBV20-1	TRBJ1-6	NA	NA	CSASRVEISYNSPLHF	TGCAGTGCTAGTCGGGTAGAGATCTCCTATAATTCACCCCTCCACTTT
TRBV4-3	TRBJ2-1	TRBD2	NA	CASSLGTRGGNEQFF	TGCGCCAGCAGCCTCGGGACGCGCGGGGGAAATGAGCAGTTCTTC
TRBV7-2	TRBJ2-7	NA	NA	CASSGQFYEQYF	TGTGCCAGCAGCGGACAGTTCTACGAGCAGTACTTC
TRBV4-2	TRBJ1-6	NA	NA	CASSQAQGSYNSPLHF	TGTGCCAGCAGCCAAGCACAGGGCTCCTATAATTCACCCCTCCACTTT
TRBV25-1	TRBJ2-1	NA	NA	CASSDQGGTYNEQFF	TGTGCCAGCAGTGATCAAGGCGGTACCTACAATGAGCAGTTCTTC
TRBV7-9	TRBJ1-2	NA	NA	CASSLGPDTHGGYTF	TGTGCCAGCAGCTTAGGGCCGGACACTCATGGGGGCTACACCTTC
TRBV7-3	TRBJ2-7	TRBD2	NA	CASSQSSSGVYEQYF	TGTGCCAGCAGCCAGTCGTCTAGCGGGGTGTACGAGCAGTACTTC
TRBV5-1	TRBJ2-2	NA	NA	CASSLGTDTGELFF	TGCGCCAGCAGCTTGGGGACAGACACCGGGGAGCTGTTTTTT
TRBV7-8	TRBJ1-1	NA	NA	CASSLNLQASGTEAFF	TGTGCCAGCAGCTTAAATCTACAGGCGTCCGGGACTGAAGCTTTCTTT
TRBV30	TRBJ1-1	NA	NA	CAWSRGAVRTEAFF	TGTGCCTGGAGTCGCGGGGCAGTCCGCACTGAAGCTTTCTTT
TRBV6-4	TRBJ2-2	NA	NA	CASSDSNRSPGELFF	TGTGCCAGCAGTGACTCGAACAGGAGCCCCGGGGAGCTGTTTTTT
TRBV2	TRBJ1-2	TRBD1	NA	CASIRQGVSLYYGYTF	TGTGCCAGCATAAGACAGGGGGTATCCCTCTACTATGGCTACACCTTC
TRBV5-6	TRBJ1-5	NA	NA	CASSYAGTINQPQHF	TGTGCCAGCAGCTATGCCGGGACAATCAATCAGCCCCAGCATTTT
TRBV28	TRBJ1-3	NA	NA	CASSGGTVPHSGNTIYF	TGTGCCAGCAGCGGGGGGACGGTTCCTCATTCTGGAAACACCATATATTTT
TRBV7-8	TRBJ2-5	NA	NA	CASSLARAGGLKTQYF	TGTGCCAGCAGCTTAGCGAGGGCAGGAGGTTTGAAGACCCAGTACTTC
TRBV6-5	TRBJ1-6	NA	NA	CASSKPVTWESPLHF	TGTGCCAGCAGCAAGCCAGTGACCTGGGAGTCACCCCTCCACTTT
TRBV4-3	TRBJ2-3	TRBD2	NA	CASSRAGGSGTDTQYF	TGCGCCAGCAGCCGAGCGGGGGGATCGGGCACAGATACGCAGTATTTT